Below, one T cell receptor beta chain is given with its context. The CDR3 runs to 14 residues. Trimming removed 0 bases from V and 6 bases from J, with 11 bases in between. CDR1 and CDR2 (germline): SGHTA, FQGNSA. The data stem from a study of blood T cell repertoires in COVID-19. Authors' methods: The assay estimated nucleated cells by amplifying reference gene primers. Libraries were prepared by immunoSEQ multiplex PCR; TCRdb keeps only in-frame clonotypes and omits some of them. The V and J calls and the clone size are those of that table, but D and trimming were determined from the DNA. This table has over 130,000 clones, 75% to 90% appearing once.

This clonotype was obtained from an older woman with active or convalescent COVID-19. The chain combines TRBV7-2 with TRBJ1-2; perhaps TRBD1 as D (5 bases). What was sequenced was peripheral blood. The DNA of the CDR3 is TGTGCCAGCAGCTTAGCGCAGGGAATGGATGGCTACACCTTC. Its protein is CASSLAQGMDGYTF.